These T cell receptor beta chains were read from a single sample in a study of long-term antiretroviral therapy in people with HIV. Using immunoSEQ multiplex PCR, the repertoire was profiled, and TCRdb retains in-frame clones only, with some absent. The sample records tens of thousands of clones, about 77% being singletons. Material: unsorted PBMCs, obtained 0.5 years after starting antiretroviral therapy. The receptor set was obtained from a woman aged 40 to 50 with HIV. Both conserved end residues are part of each CDR3. The order of the fields is CDR3 DNA, CDR3 protein, D gene, clone size, CDR3 length, V gene, J gene. The D gene is left open where the match is weak. Not every row has a clone size; where given, it reads once, few, many or a size class.

CDR3 DNA: TGTGCCAGCAGCGTACCGAGGGGGGGCGGCTACGAGCAGTACTTC; CDR3 protein: CASSVPRGGGYEQYF; D gene: NA; clone size: NA; CDR3 length: 15; V gene: TRBV9; J gene: TRBJ2-7
CDR3 DNA: TGTGCCAGCAGCTTGGGACAGGGGGAGGATACTGAAGCTTTCTTT; CDR3 protein: CASSLGQGEDTEAFF; D gene: TRBD1; clone size: NA; CDR3 length: 15; V gene: TRBV7-9; J gene: TRBJ1-1
CDR3 DNA: TGCAGCGTTGAGGGGGCGGCAGGGGCCTCCTACGAGCAGTACTTC; CDR3 protein: CSVEGAAGASYEQYF; D gene: NA; clone size: few; CDR3 length: 15; V gene: TRBV29-1; J gene: TRBJ2-7
CDR3 DNA: TGTGCCAGCAGCCGGACAGAGGGCGCTGAAGCTTTCTTT; CDR3 protein: CASSRTEGAEAFF; D gene: NA; clone size: NA; CDR3 length: 13; V gene: TRBV28; J gene: TRBJ1-1
CDR3 DNA: TGTGCCTCATCGACAGGGAGCTCCTACAATGAGCAGTTCTTC; CDR3 protein: CASSTGSSYNEQFF; D gene: TRBD1; clone size: NA; CDR3 length: 14; V gene: TRBV14; J gene: TRBJ2-1
CDR3 DNA: TGTGCCAGCACCCGGGGCCACGAGCAGTACTTC; CDR3 protein: CASTRGHEQYF; D gene: NA; clone size: NA; CDR3 length: 11; V gene: TRBV28; J gene: TRBJ2-7
CDR3 DNA: TGTGCCAGTAGCGACCTTCGGGATTCACCCCTCCACTTT; CDR3 protein: CASSDLRDSPLHF; D gene: NA; clone size: NA; CDR3 length: 13; V gene: TRBV19; J gene: TRBJ1-6
CDR3 DNA: TGTGCCAGCAGTTTAATGGGGGAGAACACTGAAGCTTTCTTT; CDR3 protein: CASSLMGENTEAFF; D gene: NA; clone size: NA; CDR3 length: 14; V gene: TRBV28; J gene: TRBJ1-1
CDR3 DNA: TGTGCCAGTAGTATCGGTCCAGGGCGAGGGCAGCCCCAGCATTTT; CDR3 protein: CASSIGPGRGQPQHF; D gene: NA; clone size: NA; CDR3 length: 15; V gene: TRBV19; J gene: TRBJ1-5
CDR3 DNA: TGTGCCAGCAGCTTAGGGCCGGGGGAAATAGAACTGTTTTTT; CDR3 protein: CASSLGPGEIELFF; D gene: NA; clone size: medium-sized; CDR3 length: 14; V gene: TRBV7-2; J gene: TRBJ1-4
CDR3 DNA: TGTGCCAGCAGCTCCCAAGGTCTCTCCTATAATTCACCCCTCCACTTT; CDR3 protein: CASSSQGLSYNSPLHF; D gene: NA; clone size: NA; CDR3 length: 16; V gene: TRBV13; J gene: TRBJ1-6
CDR3 DNA: TGTGCCAGCAGCTCCGGGACGGGGAAATTGGTGTTCTTC; CDR3 protein: CASSSGTGKLVFF; D gene: NA; clone size: NA; CDR3 length: 13; V gene: TRBV5-4; J gene: TRBJ2-1
CDR3 DNA: TGTGCCACCCAACTGGGACGGCTTCTAGCCTACGAGCAGTACTTC; CDR3 protein: CATQLGRLLAYEQYF; D gene: NA; clone size: NA; CDR3 length: 15; V gene: TRBV2; J gene: TRBJ2-7
CDR3 DNA: TGTGCCAGCAGCCAAGACCCAGCGGGGGGGCCAGATACGCAGTATTTT; CDR3 protein: CASSQDPAGGPDTQYF; D gene: TRBD2; clone size: few; CDR3 length: 16; V gene: TRBV4-2; J gene: TRBJ2-3
CDR3 DNA: TGTGCCAGCAGCAGGGACTATGGCTACACCTTC; CDR3 protein: CASSRDYGYTF; D gene: NA; clone size: NA; CDR3 length: 11; V gene: TRBV9; J gene: TRBJ1-2
CDR3 DNA: TGTGCCGCGGGACAGGGGTTCAACGAGCAGTACTTC; CDR3 protein: CAAGQGFNEQYF; D gene: TRBD1; clone size: NA; CDR3 length: 12; V gene: TRBV28; J gene: TRBJ2-7
CDR3 DNA: TGTGCCAGCAGCTTGGAGCTGTACGGGGCTTTCACAGATACGCAGTATTTT; CDR3 protein: CASSLELYGAFTDTQYF; D gene: NA; clone size: NA; CDR3 length: 17; V gene: TRBV5-6; J gene: TRBJ2-3
CDR3 DNA: TGTGCCAGCAGCCAAGAGCGATTACTAGCGGGGGGGAGAAATACGCAGTATTTT; CDR3 protein: CASSQERLLAGGRNTQYF; D gene: TRBD2; clone size: NA; CDR3 length: 18; V gene: TRBV4-2; J gene: TRBJ2-3
CDR3 DNA: TGTGCCAGCAGTTTGTCGAGGGGGGGACAGGGAGGCACCGGGGAGCTGTTTTTT; CDR3 protein: CASSLSRGGQGGTGELFF; D gene: TRBD1; clone size: NA; CDR3 length: 18; V gene: TRBV27; J gene: TRBJ2-2
CDR3 DNA: TGTGCCAGCAGTTTATCAAGACAGGGCGATTCACCCCTCCACTTT; CDR3 protein: CASSLSRQGDSPLHF; D gene: TRBD1; clone size: NA; CDR3 length: 15; V gene: TRBV27; J gene: TRBJ1-6
CDR3 DNA: TGTGCCAGCAGTTTGCTAAAACGAGGCCTCTCTGGAAACACCATATATTTT; CDR3 protein: CASSLLKRGLSGNTIYF; D gene: NA; clone size: NA; CDR3 length: 17; V gene: TRBV27; J gene: TRBJ1-3
CDR3 DNA: TGTGCCAGCAGCTATGGGACTAGCGGGGGCTCCTCCTACAATGAGCAGTTCTTC; CDR3 protein: CASSYGTSGGSSYNEQFF; D gene: TRBD2; clone size: NA; CDR3 length: 18; V gene: TRBV5-8; J gene: TRBJ2-1
CDR3 DNA: TGTGCCAGCAGCCCAGGGACGCAGGCTTATGGCTACACCTTC; CDR3 protein: CASSPGTQAYGYTF; D gene: NA; clone size: NA; CDR3 length: 14; V gene: TRBV7-9; J gene: TRBJ1-2
CDR3 DNA: TGTGCCAGCAGCTCTACAGGGATTCAAAACACCATATATTTT; CDR3 protein: CASSSTGIQNTIYF; D gene: NA; clone size: NA; CDR3 length: 14; V gene: TRBV7-8; J gene: TRBJ1-3
CDR3 DNA: TGTGCCAGCAGCTCCCGGGACCGAGATTACGAGCAGTACTTC; CDR3 protein: CASSSRDRDYEQYF; D gene: NA; clone size: NA; CDR3 length: 14; V gene: TRBV11-1; J gene: TRBJ2-7
CDR3 DNA: TGTGCCATCAGTGTAGGGGGCGCTACTGAAGCTTTCTTT; CDR3 protein: CAISVGGATEAFF; D gene: TRBD1; clone size: NA; CDR3 length: 13; V gene: TRBV10-3; J gene: TRBJ1-1
CDR3 DNA: TGCGCCAGCAGCTTGGCGTTAGCGGGGGGGGGAACGAATGAGCAGTTCTTC; CDR3 protein: CASSLALAGGGTNEQFF; D gene: TRBD2; clone size: once; CDR3 length: 17; V gene: TRBV5-1; J gene: TRBJ2-1
CDR3 DNA: TGCGCCAGCAGCATCCTGGACAGGGTCCAAGAGACCCAGTACTTC; CDR3 protein: CASSILDRVQETQYF; D gene: TRBD1; clone size: NA; CDR3 length: 15; V gene: TRBV5-1; J gene: TRBJ2-5
CDR3 DNA: TGTGCCACTGGACAGGGGATAGAGGAGACCCAGTACTTC; CDR3 protein: CATGQGIEETQYF; D gene: TRBD1; clone size: NA; CDR3 length: 13; V gene: TRBV10-3; J gene: TRBJ2-5
CDR3 DNA: TGTGCCAGCAGCTTAGTCGGATCCACAGATACGCAGTATTTT; CDR3 protein: CASSLVGSTDTQYF; D gene: NA; clone size: once; CDR3 length: 14; V gene: TRBV7-9; J gene: TRBJ2-3
CDR3 DNA: TGTGCCAGCAGCCCTCCACCCCGGGACAGGGCCTACGAGCAGTACTTC; CDR3 protein: CASSPPPRDRAYEQYF; D gene: TRBD1; clone size: NA; CDR3 length: 16; V gene: TRBV7-3; J gene: TRBJ2-7
CDR3 DNA: TGTGCCAGTAGTGGCAGCAACTATGGCTACACCTTC; CDR3 protein: CASSGSNYGYTF; D gene: NA; clone size: NA; CDR3 length: 12; V gene: TRBV19; J gene: TRBJ1-2
CDR3 DNA: TGTGCCAGCAGTGAAGCATCGGGCGAGCTCTCCTACGAGCAGTACTTC; CDR3 protein: CASSEASGELSYEQYF; D gene: NA; clone size: NA; CDR3 length: 16; V gene: TRBV2; J gene: TRBJ2-7
CDR3 DNA: TGTGCCAGCAGTCGGACTAGCGGGGGGTACAATGAGCAGTTCTTC; CDR3 protein: CASSRTSGGYNEQFF; D gene: TRBD2; clone size: NA; CDR3 length: 15; V gene: TRBV5-5; J gene: TRBJ2-1
CDR3 DNA: TGTGCCAGCAGTGAATATAGAGGAGACCTTGATACGCAGTATTTT; CDR3 protein: CASSEYRGDLDTQYF; D gene: NA; clone size: NA; CDR3 length: 15; V gene: TRBV2; J gene: TRBJ2-3
CDR3 DNA: TGTGCCAGCAGCCCCGTTGGAGGACAGGACTATGGCTACACCTTC; CDR3 protein: CASSPVGGQDYGYTF; D gene: TRBD1; clone size: NA; CDR3 length: 15; V gene: TRBV7-3; J gene: TRBJ1-2
CDR3 DNA: TGCAGCTGTTGGGGGGGGACGGACACTGAAGCTTTCTTT; CDR3 protein: CSCWGGTDTEAFF; D gene: NA; clone size: NA; CDR3 length: 13; V gene: TRBV29-1; J gene: TRBJ1-1
CDR3 DNA: TGTGCCAGCAGCATCACCCGGCCCGAGCAGTACTTC; CDR3 protein: CASSITRPEQYF; D gene: NA; clone size: NA; CDR3 length: 12; V gene: TRBV7-8; J gene: TRBJ2-7
CDR3 DNA: TGTGCCAGTAGCCACCGGGAGTCTGAAGCTTTCTTT; CDR3 protein: CASSHRESEAFF; D gene: NA; clone size: NA; CDR3 length: 12; V gene: TRBV19; J gene: TRBJ1-1
CDR3 DNA: TGTGCCAGCAGCTCCCAGGGGGGAGTCTATGGCTACACCTTC; CDR3 protein: CASSSQGGVYGYTF; D gene: TRBD1; clone size: few; CDR3 length: 14; V gene: TRBV5-5; J gene: TRBJ1-2
CDR3 DNA: TGTGCCAGCAGCCACCTGACAGGGATGGCAGAGACCCAGTACTTC; CDR3 protein: CASSHLTGMAETQYF; D gene: TRBD1; clone size: NA; CDR3 length: 15; V gene: TRBV14; J gene: TRBJ2-5
CDR3 DNA: TGTGCCAGCGGTCGGGGGAACACTGAAGCTTTCTTT; CDR3 protein: CASGRGNTEAFF; D gene: NA; clone size: few; CDR3 length: 12; V gene: TRBV27; J gene: TRBJ1-1
CDR3 DNA: TGTGCCAGCAGCAAAGGACAGGGGGTAGTCGAAAAACTGTTTTTT; CDR3 protein: CASSKGQGVVEKLFF; D gene: TRBD1; clone size: NA; CDR3 length: 15; V gene: TRBV7-9; J gene: TRBJ1-4
CDR3 DNA: TGTGCCAGCAGTTTCGCACTAGCACTTGACGAGCAGTACTTC; CDR3 protein: CASSFALALDEQYF; D gene: NA; clone size: NA; CDR3 length: 14; V gene: TRBV28; J gene: TRBJ2-7
CDR3 DNA: TGTGCCAGCAGTGAACCCAGGGCTGGAAACACCATATATTTT; CDR3 protein: CASSEPRAGNTIYF; D gene: NA; clone size: NA; CDR3 length: 14; V gene: TRBV2; J gene: TRBJ1-3
CDR3 DNA: TGCGCCAGCAGCTTCGACAGAAACAACGCGAACACCGGGGAGCTGTTTTTT; CDR3 protein: CASSFDRNNANTGELFF; D gene: NA; clone size: NA; CDR3 length: 17; V gene: TRBV5-1; J gene: TRBJ2-2
CDR3 DNA: TGTGCCAGTAGTATTGCCGGACAGAGCAATCAGCCCCAGCATTTT; CDR3 protein: CASSIAGQSNQPQHF; D gene: NA; clone size: few; CDR3 length: 15; V gene: TRBV19; J gene: TRBJ1-5